The clone carrying this T cell receptor beta chain turned up a few times. Its antigen is unidentified. This entry is derived from a study of cytomegalovirus exposure and HLA in healthy donors. The study, taken as a whole, reports: Sequences of the TCR beta chain were said to predict the HLA-A and HLA-B alleles of most subjects accurately. Accounts indicate the classifier identified cytomegalovirus status with strong specificity and sensitivity. The study found most TCR sequences rare, yet found some public TCRs in many donors. An analysis was carried out at a later point. It showed that HLA-associated TCR beta chains were more clonally expanded than equally common non-associated chains.

The PCR made use of 60 Vbeta and 13 Jbeta primers. The method was immunoSEQ multiplex PCR; TCRdb's version includes in-frame clones alone and lacks a portion of them. The table lists 110,000 to 150,000 clones, roughly four fifths of them singletons. The V and J ends lost 6 bases and 6 bases, in that order; junction bases with no gene match: 13. Germline V lookup: CDR1 MNHNY, CDR2 SVGAGI (reference sequence). The CDR3 is 15 amino acids. The source material was PBMCs. This sequence was found in a female donor in good health and CMV-seronegative. The chain joins TRBV6-6 to TRBJ2-7; 8 bases line up with TRBD2. The CDR3 here is CASSDGRALSGEQYF. The CDR3 bases are TGTGCCAGCAGCGACGGGAGGGCATTATCTGGCGAGCAGTACTTC.